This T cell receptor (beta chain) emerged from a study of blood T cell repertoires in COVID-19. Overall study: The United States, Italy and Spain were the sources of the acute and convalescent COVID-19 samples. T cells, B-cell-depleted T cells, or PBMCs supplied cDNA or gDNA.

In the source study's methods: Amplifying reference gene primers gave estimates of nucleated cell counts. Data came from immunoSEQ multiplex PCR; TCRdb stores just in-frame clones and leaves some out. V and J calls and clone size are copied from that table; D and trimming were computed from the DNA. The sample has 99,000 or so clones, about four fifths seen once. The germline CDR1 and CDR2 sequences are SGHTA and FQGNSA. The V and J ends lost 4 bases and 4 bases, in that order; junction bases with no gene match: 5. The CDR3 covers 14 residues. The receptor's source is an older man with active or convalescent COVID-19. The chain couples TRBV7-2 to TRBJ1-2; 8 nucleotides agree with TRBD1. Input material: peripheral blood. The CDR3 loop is CASSYGQGSYGYTF. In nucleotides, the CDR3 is TGTGCCAGCAGCTACGGACAGGGCTCCTATGGCTACACCTTC.